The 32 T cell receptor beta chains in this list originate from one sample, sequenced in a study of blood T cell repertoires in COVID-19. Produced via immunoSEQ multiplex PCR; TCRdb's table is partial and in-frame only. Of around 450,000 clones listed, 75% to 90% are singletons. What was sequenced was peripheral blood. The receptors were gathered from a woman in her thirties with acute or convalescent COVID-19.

CDR3 sequence: CASKRQDLNTGELFF. CDR3 nucleotide sequence: TGTGCCAGCAAAAGACAGGATCTGAACACCGGGGAGCTGTTTTTT. The chain couples TRBV19 to TRBJ2-2; D might be TRBD1 (6 bases). Germline CDR1 and CDR2: LNHDA and SQIVND (reference sequence). This CDR3 is built from 15 residues. The V gene lost 9 bases and the J gene lost 1 base, with 15 bases spanning the gap. Supplemented by reference TRBV19 and TRBJ2-2, the full variable domain reads DGGITQSPKYLFRKEGQNVTLSCEQNLNHDAMYWYRQDPGQGLRLIYYSQIVNDFQKGDIAEGYSVSREKKESFPLTVTSAQKNPTAFYLCASKRQDLNTGELFFGEGSRLTVL.

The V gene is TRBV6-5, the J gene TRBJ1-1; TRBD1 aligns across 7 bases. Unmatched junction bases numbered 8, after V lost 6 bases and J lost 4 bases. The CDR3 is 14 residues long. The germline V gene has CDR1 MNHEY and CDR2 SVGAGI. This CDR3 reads CASSRGSIITEAFF. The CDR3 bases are TGTGCCAGCAGCAGGGGGTCTATTATCACTGAAGCTTTCTTT.

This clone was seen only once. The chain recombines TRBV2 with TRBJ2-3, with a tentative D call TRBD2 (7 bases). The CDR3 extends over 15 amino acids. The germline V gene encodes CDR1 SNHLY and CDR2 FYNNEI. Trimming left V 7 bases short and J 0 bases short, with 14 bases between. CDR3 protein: CASIQGGGSTDTQYF. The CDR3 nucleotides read TGTGCCAGCATCCAAGGGGGGGGAAGCACAGATACGCAGTATTTT.

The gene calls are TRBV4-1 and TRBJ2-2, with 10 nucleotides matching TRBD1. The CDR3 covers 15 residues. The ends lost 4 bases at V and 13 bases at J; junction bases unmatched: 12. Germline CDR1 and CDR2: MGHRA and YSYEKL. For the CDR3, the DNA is TGCGCCAGCAGCCTAGGTTGGGGACAGGGGAAGGGGCTGTTTTTT. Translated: CASSLGWGQGKGLFF.

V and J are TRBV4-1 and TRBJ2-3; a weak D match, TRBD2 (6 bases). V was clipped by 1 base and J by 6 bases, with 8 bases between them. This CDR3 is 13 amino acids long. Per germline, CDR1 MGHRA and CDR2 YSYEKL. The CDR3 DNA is TGCGCCAGCAGCCAAGGGGGAGGCGATACGCAGTATTTT. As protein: CASSQGGGDTQYF.

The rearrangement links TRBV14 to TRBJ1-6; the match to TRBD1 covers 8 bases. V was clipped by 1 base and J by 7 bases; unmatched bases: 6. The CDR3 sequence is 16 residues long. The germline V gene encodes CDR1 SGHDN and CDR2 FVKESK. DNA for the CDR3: TGTGCCAGCAGCCAAGTCTCAGGGGGCAGAAATTCACCCCTCCACTTT. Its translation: CASSQVSGGRNSPLHF.

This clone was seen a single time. CDR3 in DNA: TGTGCCAGCAGCTTAGACAGGGAGTATCTCTACGAGCAGTACTTC. This sequence encodes CASSLDREYLYEQYF. This chain uses TRBV7-8 with TRBJ2-7, with D tentatively TRBD1 (6 bases). The germline V gene encodes CDR1 SGHVS and CDR2 FQNEAQ. The length of the CDR3 is 15 residues. The V and J ends lost 1 base and 3 bases respectively, with 13 bases between them.

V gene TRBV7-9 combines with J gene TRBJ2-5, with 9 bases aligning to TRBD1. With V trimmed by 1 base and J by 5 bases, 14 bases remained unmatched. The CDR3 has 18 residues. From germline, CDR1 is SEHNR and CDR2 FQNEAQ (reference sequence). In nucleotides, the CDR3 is TGTGCCAGCAGCTTAGTGGAAGGGACAGGGACTTTGTGGGAGACCCAGTACTTC. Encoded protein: CASSLVEGTGTLWETQYF.

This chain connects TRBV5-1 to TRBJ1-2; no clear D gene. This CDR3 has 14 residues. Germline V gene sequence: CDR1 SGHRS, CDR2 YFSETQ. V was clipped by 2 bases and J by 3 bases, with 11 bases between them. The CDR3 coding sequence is TGCGCCAGCAGCTTAGAGAAGCCTGACTATGGCTACACCTTC. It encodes CASSLEKPDYGYTF.

The CDR3 loop is CASSSPGQGDYGYTF. The CDR3 DNA is TGTGCCAGCAGTTCGCCGGGACAGGGGGACTATGGCTACACCTTC. This chain links TRBV28 with TRBJ1-2; the match to TRBD1 covers 11 bases. The ends lost 4 bases at V and 3 bases at J; junction bases unmatched: 4. The CDR3 runs 15 residues. Per the germline V gene, CDR1 is MDHEN and CDR2 is SYDVKM.

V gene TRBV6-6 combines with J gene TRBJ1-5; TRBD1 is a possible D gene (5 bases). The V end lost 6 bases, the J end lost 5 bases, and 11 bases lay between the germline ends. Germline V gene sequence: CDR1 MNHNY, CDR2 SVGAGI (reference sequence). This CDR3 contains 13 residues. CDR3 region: CASSDSYYQPQHF. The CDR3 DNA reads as TGTGCCAGCAGCGACAGTTACTATCAGCCCCAGCATTTT.

CDR3 region: CASSNEDRGGNTEAFF. The CDR3 DNA reads TGTGCCAGCAGTAACGAGGACAGGGGTGGGAACACTGAAGCTTTCTTT. The rearrangement uses TRBV6-6 and TRBJ1-1, with 9 nucleotides matching TRBD1. CDR3 length equals 16 residues. The V gene end was trimmed by 5 bases and the J gene end by 1 base; junction bases not matched to a gene: 8. The V gene's germline CDR1 is MNHNY and CDR2 SVGAGI (reference sequence).

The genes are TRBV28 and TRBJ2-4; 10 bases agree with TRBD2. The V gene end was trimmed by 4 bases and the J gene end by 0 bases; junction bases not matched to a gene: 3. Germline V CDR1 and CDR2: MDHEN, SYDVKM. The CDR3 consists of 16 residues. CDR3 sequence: CASSSAGGLAKNIQYF. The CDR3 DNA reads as TGTGCCAGCAGTTCAGCGGGGGGGCTAGCCAAAAACATTCAGTACTTC.

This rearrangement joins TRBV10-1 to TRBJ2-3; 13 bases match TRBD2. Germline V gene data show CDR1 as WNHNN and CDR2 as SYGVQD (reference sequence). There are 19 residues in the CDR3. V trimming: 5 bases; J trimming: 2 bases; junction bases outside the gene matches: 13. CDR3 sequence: CASSTTFGLAGAPTDTQYF. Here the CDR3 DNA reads TGCGCCAGCAGTACGACCTTCGGACTAGCGGGGGCCCCCACAGATACGCAGTATTTT.

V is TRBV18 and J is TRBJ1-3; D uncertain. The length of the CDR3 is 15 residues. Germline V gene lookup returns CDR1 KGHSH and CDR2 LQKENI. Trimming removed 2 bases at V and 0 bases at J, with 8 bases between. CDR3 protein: CASSPSQDSGNTIYF. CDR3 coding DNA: TGTGCCAGCTCACCAAGCCAGGACTCTGGAAACACCATATATTTT.

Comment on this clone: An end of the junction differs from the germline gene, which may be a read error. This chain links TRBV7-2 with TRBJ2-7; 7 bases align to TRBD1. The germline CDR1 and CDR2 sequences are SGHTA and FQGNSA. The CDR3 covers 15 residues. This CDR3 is CASSLAGTENYEQYF. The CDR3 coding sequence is TGTGCCAGCAGCCTAGCCGGGACAGAGAACTACGAGCAGTACTTC.

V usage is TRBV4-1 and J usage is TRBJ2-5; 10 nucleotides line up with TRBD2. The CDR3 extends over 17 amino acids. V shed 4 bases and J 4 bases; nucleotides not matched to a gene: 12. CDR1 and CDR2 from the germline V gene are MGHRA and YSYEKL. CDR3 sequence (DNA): TGCGCCAGCAGCCTCGAAGGGGTAGCGGGGGGAGGAGAGACCCAGTACTTC. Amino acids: CASSLEGVAGGGETQYF.

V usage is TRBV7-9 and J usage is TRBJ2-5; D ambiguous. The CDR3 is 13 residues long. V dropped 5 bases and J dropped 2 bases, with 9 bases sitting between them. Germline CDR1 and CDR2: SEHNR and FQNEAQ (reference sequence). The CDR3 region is CASSAVRQETQYF. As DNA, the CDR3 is TGTGCCAGCAGCGCCGTACGGCAAGAGACCCAGTACTTC. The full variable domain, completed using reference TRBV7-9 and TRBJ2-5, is DTGVSQNPRHKITKRGQNVTFRCDPISEHNRLYWYRQTLGQGPEFLTYFQNEAQLEKSRLLSDRFSAERPKGSFSTLEIQRTEQGDSAMYLCASSAVRQETQYFGPGTRLLVL.

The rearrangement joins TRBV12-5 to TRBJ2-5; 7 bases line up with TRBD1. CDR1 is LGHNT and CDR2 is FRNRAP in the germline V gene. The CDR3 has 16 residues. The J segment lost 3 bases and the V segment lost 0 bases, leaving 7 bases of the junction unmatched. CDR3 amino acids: CASGLVRVGGKETQYF. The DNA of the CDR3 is TGTGCTAGTGGTTTGGTTCGTGTAGGGGGCAAAGAGACCCAGTACTTC.

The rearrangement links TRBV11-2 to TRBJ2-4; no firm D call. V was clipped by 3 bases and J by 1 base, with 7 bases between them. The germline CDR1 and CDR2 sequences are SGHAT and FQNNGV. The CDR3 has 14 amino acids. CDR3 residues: CASSFVRAKNIQYF. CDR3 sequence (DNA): TGTGCCAGCAGCTTCGTCAGGGCCAAAAACATTCAGTACTTC.

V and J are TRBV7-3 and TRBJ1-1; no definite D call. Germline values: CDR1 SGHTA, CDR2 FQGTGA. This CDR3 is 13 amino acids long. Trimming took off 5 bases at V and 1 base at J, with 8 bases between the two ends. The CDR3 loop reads CASSQQENTEAFF. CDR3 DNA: TGTGCCAGCAGCCAACAAGAGAACACTGAAGCTTTCTTT.

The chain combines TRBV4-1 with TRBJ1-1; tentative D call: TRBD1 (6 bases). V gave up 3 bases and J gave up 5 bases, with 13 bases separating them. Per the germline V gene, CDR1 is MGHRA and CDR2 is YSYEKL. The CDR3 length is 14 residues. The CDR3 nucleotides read TGCGCCAGCAGCCACGCTTCCAGGGGAACTGAAGCTTTCTTT. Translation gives CASSHASRGTEAFF.

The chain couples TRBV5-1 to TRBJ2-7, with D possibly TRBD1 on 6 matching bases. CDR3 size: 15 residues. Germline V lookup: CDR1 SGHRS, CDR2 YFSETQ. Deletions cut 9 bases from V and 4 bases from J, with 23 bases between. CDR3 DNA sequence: TGCGCCACCGCACGGTTATCAGGGGCGATATACGAGCAGTACTTC. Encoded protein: CATARLSGAIYEQYF.

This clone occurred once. CDR3 region: CASSLGTRGPLKTQYF. Here the CDR3 DNA reads TGCGCCAGCAGCTTGGGTACTAGGGGGCCCCTAAAGACCCAGTACTTC. The chain is built from TRBV5-1 and TRBJ2-5, with TRBD1 matching 7 bases. V shed 0 bases, J shed 6 bases, and the junction held 11 bases outside the gene matches. Germline V gene sequence: CDR1 SGHRS, CDR2 YFSETQ. The CDR3 is 16 residues long. Together with reference TRBV5-1 and TRBJ2-5, the CDR3 gives the full variable domain: KAGVTQTPRYLIKTRGQQVTLSCSPISGHRSVSWYQQTPGQGLQFLFEYFSETQRNKGNFPGRFSGRQFSNSRSEMNVSTLELGDSALYLCASSLGTRGPLKTQYFGPGTRLLVL.

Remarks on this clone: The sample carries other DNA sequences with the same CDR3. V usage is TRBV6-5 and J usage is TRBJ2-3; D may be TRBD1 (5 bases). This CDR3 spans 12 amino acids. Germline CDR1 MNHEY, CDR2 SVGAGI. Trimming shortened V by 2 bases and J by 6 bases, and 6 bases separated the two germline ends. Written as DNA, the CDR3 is TGTGCCAGCAGTTACAGGGGTGATACGCAGTATTTT. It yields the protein CASSYRGDTQYF.

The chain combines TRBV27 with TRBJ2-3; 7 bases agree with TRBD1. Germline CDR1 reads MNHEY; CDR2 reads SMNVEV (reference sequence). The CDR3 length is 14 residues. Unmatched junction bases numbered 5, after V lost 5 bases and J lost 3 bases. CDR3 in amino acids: CASSPLDRTDTQYF. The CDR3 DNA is TGTGCCAGCAGTCCCCTGGACAGGACAGATACGCAGTATTTT.

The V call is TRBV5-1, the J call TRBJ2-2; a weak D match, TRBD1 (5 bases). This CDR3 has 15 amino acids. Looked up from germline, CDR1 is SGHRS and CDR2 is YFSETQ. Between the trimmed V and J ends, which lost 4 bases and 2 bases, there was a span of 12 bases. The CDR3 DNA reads TGCGCCAGCAGCCGCACACAGGATAACACCGGGGAGCTGTTTTTT. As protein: CASSRTQDNTGELFF.

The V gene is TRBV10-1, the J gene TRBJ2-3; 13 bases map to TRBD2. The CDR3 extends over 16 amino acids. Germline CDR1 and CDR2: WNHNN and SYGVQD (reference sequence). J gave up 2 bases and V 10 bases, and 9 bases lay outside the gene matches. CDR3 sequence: CATWGLAGTLTDTQYF. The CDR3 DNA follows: TGCGCCACATGGGGACTAGCGGGGACCCTCACAGATACGCAGTATTTT.

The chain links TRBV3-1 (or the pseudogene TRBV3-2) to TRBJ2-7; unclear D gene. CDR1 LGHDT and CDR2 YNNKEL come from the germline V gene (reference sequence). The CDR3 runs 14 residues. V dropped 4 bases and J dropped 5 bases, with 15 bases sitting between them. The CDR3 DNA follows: TGTGCCAGCAGCCCCTCGGGTTTCGTACACGAGCAGTACTTC. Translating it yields CASSPSGFVHEQYF.

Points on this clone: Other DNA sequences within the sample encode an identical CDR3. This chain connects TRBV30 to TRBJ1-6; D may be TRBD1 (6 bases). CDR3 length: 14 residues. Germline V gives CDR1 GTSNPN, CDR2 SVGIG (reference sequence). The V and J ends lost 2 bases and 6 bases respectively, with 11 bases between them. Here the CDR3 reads CAWSLGQRNSPLHF. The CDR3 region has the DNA TGTGCCTGGAGTCTAGGACAGCGTAATTCACCCCTCCACTTT.

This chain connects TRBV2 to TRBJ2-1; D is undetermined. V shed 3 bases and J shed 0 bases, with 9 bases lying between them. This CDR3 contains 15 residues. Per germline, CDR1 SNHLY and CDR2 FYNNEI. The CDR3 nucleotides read TGTGCCAGCAGTGAGTGGCAGGTCTCCTACAATGAGCAGTTCTTC. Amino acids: CASSEWQVSYNEQFF. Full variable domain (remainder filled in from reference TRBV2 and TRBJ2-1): EPEVTQTPSHQVTQMGQEVILRCVPISNHLYFYWYRQILGQKVEFLVSFYNNEISEKSEIFDDQFSVERPDGSNFTLKIRSTKLEDSAMYFCASSEWQVSYNEQFFGPGTRLTVL.

CDR3 loop: CASSVDGRNEKLFF. The CDR3 DNA reads TGTGCCAGCAGCGTAGATGGGAGGAATGAAAAACTGTTTTTT. The J gene is TRBJ1-4, the V gene TRBV9; no firm D call. This CDR3 region has 14 residues. Germline V gene data show CDR1 as SGDLS and CDR2 as YYNGEE. The V end lost 0 bases, the J end lost 5 bases, and 8 bases lay between the germline ends.